The subject of this entry is one T cell receptor (beta chain). Antigen unknown. This specimen comes from a study of cytomegalovirus exposure and HLA in healthy donors. Study-wide results and caveats: In a later analysis, TCR beta V- and J-gene trimming showed a link to a missense DCLRE1C variant. Productive rates of about 87% or about 30% were seen for most TCR beta V segments in an earlier analysis. For most subjects, TCR beta sequences were reported to predict HLA-A and HLA-B alleles with accuracy.

Use of 60 Vbeta and 13 Jbeta primers characterized the PCR. Sequenced by immunoSEQ multiplex PCR; TCRdb stores in-frame clones only, minus some. The sample includes roughly 160,000 clones, around 75% of them seen just once. Sequences were obtained from PBMCs. The sequence was collected from a woman between 35 and 50 years old in good health and CMV-seropositive.

The CDR3 protein is CASSVEATNEKLFF. CDR3 nucleotides: TGTGCCAGCAGCGTAGAAGCGACTAATGAAAAACTGTTTTTT. The genes are TRBV9 and TRBJ1-4; D is undetermined. V lost 0 bases and J lost 2, with 5 bases in between. This CDR3 is built from 14 residues. Germline V gives CDR1 SGDLS, CDR2 YYNGEE.